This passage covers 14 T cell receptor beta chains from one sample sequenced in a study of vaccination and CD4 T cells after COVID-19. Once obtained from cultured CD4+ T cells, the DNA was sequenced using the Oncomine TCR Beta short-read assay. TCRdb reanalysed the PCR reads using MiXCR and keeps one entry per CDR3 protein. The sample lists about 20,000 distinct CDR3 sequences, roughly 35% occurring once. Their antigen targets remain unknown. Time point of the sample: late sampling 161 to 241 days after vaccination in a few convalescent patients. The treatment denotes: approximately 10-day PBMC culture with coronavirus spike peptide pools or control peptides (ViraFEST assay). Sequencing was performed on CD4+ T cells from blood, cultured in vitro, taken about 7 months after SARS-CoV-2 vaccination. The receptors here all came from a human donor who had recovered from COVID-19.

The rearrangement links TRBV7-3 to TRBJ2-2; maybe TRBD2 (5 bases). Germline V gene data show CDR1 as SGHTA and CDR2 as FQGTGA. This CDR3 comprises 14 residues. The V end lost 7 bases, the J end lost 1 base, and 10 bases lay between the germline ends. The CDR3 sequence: CASIGEENTGELFF. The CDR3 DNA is TGTGCCAGCATCGGGGAAGAGAACACCGGGGAGCTGTTTTTT.

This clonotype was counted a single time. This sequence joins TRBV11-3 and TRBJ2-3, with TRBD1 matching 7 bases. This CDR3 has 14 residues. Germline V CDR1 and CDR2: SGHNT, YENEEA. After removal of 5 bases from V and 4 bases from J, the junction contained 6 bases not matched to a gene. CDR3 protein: CASSETGFPDTQYF. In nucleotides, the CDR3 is TGTGCCAGCAGCGAGACAGGGTTCCCAGATACGCAGTATTTT.

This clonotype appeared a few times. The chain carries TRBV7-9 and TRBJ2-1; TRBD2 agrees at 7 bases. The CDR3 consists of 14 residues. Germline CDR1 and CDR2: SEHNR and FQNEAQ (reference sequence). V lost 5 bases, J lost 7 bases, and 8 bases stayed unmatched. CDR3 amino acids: CASSLGLDVNEQFF. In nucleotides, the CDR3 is TGTGCCAGCAGCCTCGGACTAGATGTGAATGAGCAGTTCTTC.

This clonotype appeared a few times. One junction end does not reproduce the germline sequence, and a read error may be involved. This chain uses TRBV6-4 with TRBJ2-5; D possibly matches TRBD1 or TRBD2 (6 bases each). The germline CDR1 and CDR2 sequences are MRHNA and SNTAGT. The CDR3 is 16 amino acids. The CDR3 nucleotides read TGCGCCAGCAGCCAACTAGGGGGGAAGTACCAAGAGACCCAGTACTTC. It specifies CASSQLGGKYQETQYF.

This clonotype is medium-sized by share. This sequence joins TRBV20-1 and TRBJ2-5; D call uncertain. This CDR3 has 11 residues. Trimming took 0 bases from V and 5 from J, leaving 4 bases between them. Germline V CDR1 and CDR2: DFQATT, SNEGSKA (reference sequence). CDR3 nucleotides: TGCAGTGCTAGAGATTACGAGACCCAGTACTTC. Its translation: CSARDYETQYF.

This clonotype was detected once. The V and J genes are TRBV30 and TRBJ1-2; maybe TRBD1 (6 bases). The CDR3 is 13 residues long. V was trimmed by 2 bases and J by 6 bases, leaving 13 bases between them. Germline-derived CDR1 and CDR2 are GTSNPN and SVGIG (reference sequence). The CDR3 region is CAWSTTGLDGYTF. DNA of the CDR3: TGTGCCTGGAGTACGACAGGTTTAGATGGCTACACCTTC.

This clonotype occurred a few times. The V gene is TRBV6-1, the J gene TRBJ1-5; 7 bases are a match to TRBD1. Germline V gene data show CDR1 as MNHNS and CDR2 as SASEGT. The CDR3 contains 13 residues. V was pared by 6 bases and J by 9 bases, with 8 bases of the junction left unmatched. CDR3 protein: CASSQTGNRPQHF. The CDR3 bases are TGTGCCAGCAGCCAGACAGGGAACCGGCCCCAGCATTTT.

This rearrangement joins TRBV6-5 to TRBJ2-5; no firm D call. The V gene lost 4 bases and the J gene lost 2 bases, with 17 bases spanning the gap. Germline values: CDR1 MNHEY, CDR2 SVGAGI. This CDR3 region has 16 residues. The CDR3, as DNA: TGTGCCAGCAGTTCCACTCGTTCAGACACACAAGAGACCCAGTACTTC. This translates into CASSSTRSDTQETQYF.

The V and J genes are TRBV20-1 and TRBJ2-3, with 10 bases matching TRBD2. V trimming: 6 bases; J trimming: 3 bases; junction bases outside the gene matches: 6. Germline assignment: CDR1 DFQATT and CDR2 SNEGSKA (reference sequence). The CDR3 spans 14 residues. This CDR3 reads CSAPIAGGTDTQYF. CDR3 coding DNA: TGCAGTGCCCCGATAGCGGGAGGAACAGATACGCAGTATTTT.

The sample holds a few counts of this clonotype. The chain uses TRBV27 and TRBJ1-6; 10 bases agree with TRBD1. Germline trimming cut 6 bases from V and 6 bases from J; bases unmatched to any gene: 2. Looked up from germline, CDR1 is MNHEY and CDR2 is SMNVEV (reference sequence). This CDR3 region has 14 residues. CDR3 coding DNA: TGTGCCAGCAGAGGGACAGGGGTTAATTCACCCCTCCACTTT. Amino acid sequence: CASRGTGVNSPLHF.

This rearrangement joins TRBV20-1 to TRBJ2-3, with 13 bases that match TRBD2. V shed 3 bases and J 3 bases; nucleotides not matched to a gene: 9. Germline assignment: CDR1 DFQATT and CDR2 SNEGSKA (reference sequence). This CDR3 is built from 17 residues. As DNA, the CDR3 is TGCAGTGCTAGTAATAAGGGACTAGCGGGACGAACAGATACGCAGTATTTT. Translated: CSASNKGLAGRTDTQYF.

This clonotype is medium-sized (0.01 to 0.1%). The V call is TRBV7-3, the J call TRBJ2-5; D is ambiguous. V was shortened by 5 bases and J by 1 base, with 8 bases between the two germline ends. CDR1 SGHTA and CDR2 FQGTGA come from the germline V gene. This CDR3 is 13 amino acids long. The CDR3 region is CASSLNTQETQYF. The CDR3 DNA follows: TGTGCCAGCAGCCTCAATACCCAAGAGACCCAGTACTTC.

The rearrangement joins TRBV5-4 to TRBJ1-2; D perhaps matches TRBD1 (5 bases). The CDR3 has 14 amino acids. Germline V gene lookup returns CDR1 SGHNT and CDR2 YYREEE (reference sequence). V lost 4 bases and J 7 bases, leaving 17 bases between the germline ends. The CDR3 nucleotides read TGTGCCAGCAGCCCGGGACCGCCGTTGGCTGGCTACACCTTC. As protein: CASSPGPPLAGYTF.

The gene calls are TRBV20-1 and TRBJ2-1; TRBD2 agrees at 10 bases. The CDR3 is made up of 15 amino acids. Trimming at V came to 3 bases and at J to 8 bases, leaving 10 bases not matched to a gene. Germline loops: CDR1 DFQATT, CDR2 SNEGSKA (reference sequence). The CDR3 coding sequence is TGCAGTGCTAGTAATCCTAGCGGGAGTTTCCATGAGCAGTTCTTC. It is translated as CSASNPSGSFHEQFF.